The clone carrying this T cell receptor (beta chain) was seen a single time. No antigen is known for it. Sequenced by immunoSEQ multiplex PCR; TCRdb stores in-frame clones only, minus some. This table has 15,000 to 20,000 clones, 45% to 65% appearing once. This specimen belongs to a study of radiation and T cells in renal cell carcinoma. Study-level results: Irradiated tumors had higher TCR clonality than control tumors.

Specified treatment: treatment-naive control, cytoreductive nephrectomy. Treatment-naive patients without radiation supplied the control tumors at nephrectomy. Trimming cost V 0 bases and J 0 bases, with 8 bases left between them. The CDR3 totals 15 residues. CDR1 is MGHRA and CDR2 is YSYEKL in the germline V gene. This sequence joins TRBV4-1 and TRBJ1-2; D remains unclear. Here the sequenced sample was tumor tissue, taken from a patient whose treatment was nephrectomy without radiotherapy. The source is a man between 40 and 49 years old with renal cell carcinoma. The CDR3 sequence: CASSQDSISNYGYTF. The CDR3 DNA is TGCGCCAGCAGCCAAGACAGCATCTCTAACTATGGCTACACCTTC.